The source of this TCR beta chain is a study of T-cell reconstitution after alpha-beta-depleted transplantation in children. This clonotype has ten or more counts. Unique molecular identifiers were used in preparing the TCRbeta library. Using its own MiXCR run on the PCR reads, TCRdb lists one record per CDR3 protein. The sample consists of about 90,000 distinct CDR3 sequences, roughly 8% of them appearing once. Here the sequenced sample was PBMCs from the stem cell graft donor, taken from the stem cell graft. This clonotype was sampled from a human donor who donated a stem cell graft to a child with congenital amegakaryocytic thrombocytopenia.

In DNA form, the CDR3 reads TGCAGTGCTAGTCGGGCGGGAGTATCCTACAATGAGCAGTTCTTC. This translates into CSASRAGVSYNEQFF. The chain is built from TRBV20-1 and TRBJ2-1; 7 nucleotides align to TRBD2. This CDR3 is built from 15 residues. V dropped 3 bases and J dropped 1; count of bases not matched to a gene: 6. The germline gives CDR1 DFQATT, CDR2 SNEGSKA (reference sequence).